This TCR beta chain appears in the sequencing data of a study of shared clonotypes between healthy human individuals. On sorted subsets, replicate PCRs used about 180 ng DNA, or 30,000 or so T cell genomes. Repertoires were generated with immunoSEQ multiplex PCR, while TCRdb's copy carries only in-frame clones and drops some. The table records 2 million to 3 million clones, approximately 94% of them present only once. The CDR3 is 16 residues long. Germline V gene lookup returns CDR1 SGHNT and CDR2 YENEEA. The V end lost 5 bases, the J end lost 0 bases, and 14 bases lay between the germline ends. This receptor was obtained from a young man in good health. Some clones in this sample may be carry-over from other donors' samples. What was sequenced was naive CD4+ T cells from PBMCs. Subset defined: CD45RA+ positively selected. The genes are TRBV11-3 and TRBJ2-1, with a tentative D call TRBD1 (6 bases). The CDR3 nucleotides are TGTGCCAGCAGCCTGGACAGACCAAGCTCCTACAATGAGCAGTTCTTC. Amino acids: CASSLDRPSSYNEQFF.